Following are 12 T cell receptor beta chains from one sample sequenced in a study of T cell responses to AZD1222 COVID-19 vaccine (dated by TCRdb to the early 2020s). Library preparation used the immunoSEQ multiplex PCR assay. TCRdb holds this immuneACCESS table with in-frame rearrangements only. Some clones are missing; in checked studies, unresolved V genes explain under half, and the rest has no known cause. Here the sample has tens of thousands of clones; roughly 87% occur a single time. The top ten constitute 24% of the sample. This specimen's time point label, per the study, means: baseline before first vaccination. The input for sequencing was peripheral blood, taken on day 0 of AZD1222 vaccination. These receptors were collected from an adult in good health.

This sequence joins TRBV4-1 and TRBJ2-5; 9 nucleotides line up with TRBD1. There are 15 residues in the CDR3. The germline V gene has CDR1 MGHRA and CDR2 YSYEKL. Germline trimming cut 2 bases from V and 1 base from J; bases unmatched to any gene: 2. The CDR3 DNA is TGCGCCAGCAGCCAAAACAGGGGGCTCCAAGAGACCCAGTACTTC. Its protein is CASSQNRGLQETQYF.

The V call is TRBV11-1, the J call TRBJ2-4, with D possibly matching TRBD1 (7 bases). V lost 3 bases and J lost 3, with 12 bases in between. Germline V CDR1 and CDR2: SGHAT, FQDESV (reference sequence). The CDR3 contains 15 residues. CDR3 DNA: TGTGCCAGCAGCTTCGGAGGGGGCGGCAAAAACATTCAGTACTTC. Protein product: CASSFGGGGKNIQYF.

This clone was counted between two and nine times. The chain's CDR3 is CATNAGAGGQETQYF. Here the CDR3 DNA reads TGTGCCACCAACGCGGGAGCGGGGGGTCAAGAGACCCAGTACTTC. V gene TRBV24-1 combines with J gene TRBJ2-5; 9 bases agree with TRBD2. There are 15 residues in the CDR3. Germline-derived CDR1 and CDR2 are KGHDR and SFDVKD. Trimming at V came to 8 bases and at J to 2 bases, leaving 8 bases not matched to a gene.

Only one count was recorded for this clone. This chain links TRBV4-2 with TRBJ2-3; 8 bases line up with TRBD1. CDR3 size: 17 residues. CDR1 is LGHNA and CDR2 is YNFKEQ in the germline V gene. The V segment lost 2 bases and the J segment 3 bases; nucleotides outside the gene matches: 10. The CDR3 loop reads CASSQTDRGQFTDTQYF. The CDR3 nucleotides are TGTGCCAGCAGCCAAACCGACAGGGGACAGTTTACAGATACGCAGTATTTT.

The chain recombines TRBV15 with TRBJ2-5; 16 bases match TRBD2. The CDR3 loop spans 17 amino acids. Germline V gene data show CDR1 as LNHNV and CDR2 as YYDKDF (reference sequence). J was trimmed by 5 bases and V by 6 bases; bases with no gene match: 9. CDR3 bases: TGTGCCACCAGTGCCGGGACTAGCGGGAGGGCCCAGGAGACCCAGTACTTC. Translating gives CATSAGTSGRAQETQYF.

The rearrangement joins TRBV19 to TRBJ2-2; weak D call: TRBD2 (5 bases). Germline V CDR1 and CDR2: LNHDA, SQIVND (reference sequence). Trimming stripped 5 bases from V and 5 bases from J, with 15 bases between. CDR3 length equals 15 residues. CDR3 sequence reads: CASSWRRTVTGELFF. The CDR3 coding sequence is TGTGCCAGTAGTTGGAGGAGGACGGTTACCGGGGAGCTGTTTTTT.

The J gene is TRBJ2-3, the V gene TRBV7-9; D may be TRBD1 (5 bases). Germline V CDR1 and CDR2: SEHNR, FQNEAQ (reference sequence). Trimming cost V 5 bases and J 0 bases, with 18 bases left between them. The CDR3 has 17 residues. The DNA of the CDR3 is TGTGCCAGCAGCAGTAGAGAGCAGGGAACTAGCACAGATACGCAGTATTTT. Translation gives CASSSREQGTSTDTQYF.

This clone appeared a single time. The chain joins TRBV14 to TRBJ1-5, with 10 bases fitting TRBD1. V gave up 3 bases and J gave up 0 bases; unmatched junction bases: 26. This CDR3 contains 24 residues. Germline CDR1 and CDR2: SGHDN and FVKESK. As DNA, the CDR3 is TGTGCCAGCAGCCAGCCCAATTTCGAGAGGATGGGACAGGGGAGGACCTATAGCAATCAGCCCCAGCATTTT. It yields the protein CASSQPNFERMGQGRTYSNQPQHF. Drawing the rest from reference TRBV14 and TRBJ1-5, the complete variable domain is EAGVTQFPSHSVIEKGQTVTLRCDPISGHDNLYWYRRVMGKEIKFLLHFVKESKQDESGMPNNRFLAERTGGTYSTLKVQPAELEDSGVYFCASSQPNFERMGQGRTYSNQPQHFGDGTRLSIL.

This rearrangement joins TRBV9 to TRBJ1-4, with D possibly matching TRBD1 (6 bases). The germline CDR1 and CDR2 sequences are SGDLS and YYNGEE. The CDR3 covers 16 residues. V lost 4 bases to trimming and J lost 10 bases, with 23 bases between them. The CDR3 DNA follows: TGTGCCAGCAGCAAGAACTCAGGGGCCGGGGTCGTAAAACTGTTTTTT. As protein: CASSKNSGAGVVKLFF.

The V call is TRBV3-1 (or the pseudogene TRBV3-2), the J call TRBJ2-3; D not certain. Germline lookup yields CDR1 LGHDT and CDR2 YNNKEL (reference sequence). The CDR3 loop spans 13 amino acids. V lost 3 bases and J lost 0, with 4 bases in between. The CDR3 DNA is TGTGCCAGCAGCCAGGACAGCACAGATACGCAGTATTTT. It encodes CASSQDSTDTQYF.

This clone was counted once. The V and J genes are TRBV29-1 and TRBJ1-1; 7 bases match TRBD1. CDR3 length equals 10 residues. The J segment lost 7 bases and the V segment lost 7 bases, leaving 3 bases of the junction unmatched. Per the germline V gene, CDR1 is SQVTM and CDR2 is ANQGSEA. The CDR3 loop reads CSAGTDEAFF. The CDR3 nucleotides read TGCAGCGCTGGGACAGATGAAGCTTTCTTT. The whole variable domain, remainder taken from reference TRBV29-1 and TRBJ1-1, is SAVISQKPSRDICQRGTSLTIQCQVDSQVTMMFWYRQQPGQSLTLIATANQGSEATYESGFVIDKFPISRPNLTFSTLTVSNMSPEDSSIYLCSAGTDEAFFGQGTRLTVV.

The chain has TRBV9 and TRBJ2-5, with D tentatively TRBD2 (5 bases). V dropped 3 bases and J dropped 1 base, with 10 bases sitting between them. The CDR3 consists of 14 residues. Germline CDR1 reads SGDLS; CDR2 reads YYNGEE. The CDR3 sequence is CASSETGFQETQYF. CDR3 coding DNA: TGTGCCAGCAGCGAGACGGGATTCCAAGAGACCCAGTACTTC.